This TCR beta chain was observed in a study of cytotoxic CD8 clonotypes in ibrutinib-treated CLL. In the study overall: Results showed 25 or so partial and 2 complete responses; following median about 68 months, approximately 14 remained remitted, roughly 12 advanced. Per sample, productive templates averaged approximately 260,000 and productive rearrangements averaged 94,082.

Sequencing was designed to attain a depth spanning 1 in 200,000 to 1 in 1 million T cells. This table comes from immunoSEQ multiplex PCR, and its TCRdb copy is limited to in-frame clones, with some not included. The sample lists about 140,000 clones, about three quarters occurring once. This CDR3 is 13 amino acids long. V lost 6 bases, J lost 3 bases, and 12 bases lay in between. Germline V gene lookup returns CDR1 MNHEY and CDR2 SVGAGI. The J gene is TRBJ2-7, the V gene TRBV6-5; D is possibly TRBD1 (6 bases). This clonotype was sampled from a human donor with chronic lymphocytic leukemia. The specimen comprised PBMCs, sampled after 24 months of ibrutinib treatment. Here the CDR3 reads CASRAGTLYEQYF. CDR3 in DNA: TGTGCCAGCAGGGCCGGGACACTCTACGAGCAGTACTTC.